The 15 T cell receptor beta chains below come from one sample, sequenced in a study of shared clonotypes between healthy human individuals. Sequencing used immunoSEQ multiplex PCR; TCRdb keeps in-frame clones, though not all of them. The sample records around 2.5 million clones, under 95% being singletons. The specimen sequenced was naive CD4+ T cells from PBMCs. As for subset: CD45RA+ positively selected. These receptors were collected from a man aged 18 to 29 in good health. Some clones in this sample may be carry-over from other donors' samples.

The chain has TRBV6-1 and TRBJ1-2, with TRBD1 as a possible D gene (6 bases). Germline V gene sequence: CDR1 MNHNS, CDR2 SASEGT. V shed 6 bases and J shed 2 bases, with 7 bases lying between them. The CDR3 runs to 12 residues. As DNA, the CDR3 is TGTGCCAGCAGAGGACAGAACTATGGCTACACCTTC. This codes for CASRGQNYGYTF.

V gene TRBV25-1 combines with J gene TRBJ1-1; D is unclear. V gave up 5 bases and J gave up 0 bases, with 10 bases separating them. Germline V gene sequence: CDR1 MGHDK, CDR2 SYGVNS. The CDR3 contains 14 residues. CDR3 region: CASSSAGLNTEAFF. The CDR3 DNA is TGTGCCAGCAGTTCGGCAGGTTTGAACACTGAAGCTTTCTTT.

The chain uses TRBV6-5 and TRBJ2-6; the D gene could be TRBD1 or TRBD2 (6 bases each). Trimming shortened V by 2 bases and J by 4 bases, and 12 bases separated the two germline ends. This CDR3 spans 16 amino acids. The V gene's germline CDR1 is MNHEY and CDR2 SVGAGI. The CDR3 sequence is CASSYTPGAGANVLTF. In DNA, the CDR3 is TGTGCCAGCAGTTACACCCCGGGGGCCGGGGCCAACGTCCTGACTTTC.

V and J are TRBV5-4 and TRBJ2-1; D is uncertain. V lost 6 bases to trimming and J lost 8 bases, with 18 bases between them. The CDR3 sequence is 14 residues long. Germline assignment: CDR1 SGHNT and CDR2 YYREEE (reference sequence). The CDR3 protein is CASIKAPSIDEQFF. For the CDR3, the DNA is TGTGCCAGCATAAAGGCACCGAGCATAGATGAGCAGTTCTTC.

This chain uses TRBV6-6 with TRBJ1-3; no definite D call. The germline CDR1 and CDR2 sequences are MNHNY and SVGAGI (reference sequence). This CDR3 region has 13 residues. Trimming left V 4 bases short and J 3 bases short, with 7 bases between. The CDR3 reads CASSSNSGNTIYF. In DNA form, the CDR3 reads TGTGCCAGCAGTTCTAACAGTGGAAACACCATATATTTT.

The chain has TRBV6-6 and TRBJ1-4; 8 nucleotides line up with TRBD1. The CDR3 is 16 residues long. CDR1 MNHNY and CDR2 SVGAGI come from the germline V gene (reference sequence). The junction had 9 bases not matched to a gene; V was cut back by 4 bases and J by 5 bases. This chain's CDR3 is CASSSSTRTGNEKLFF. The CDR3 DNA is TGTGCCAGCAGTTCAAGTACGCGGACAGGGAATGAAAAACTGTTTTTT.

This clone has a single count. V and J are TRBV29-1 and TRBJ1-4; the D gene is possibly TRBD1 (6 bases). CDR3 length: 16 residues. Per the germline V gene, CDR1 is SQVTM and CDR2 is ANQGSEA. V gave up 7 bases and J gave up 5 bases, with 23 bases separating them. CDR3 nucleotide sequence: TGCAGCGCCGCCCGGGGGGCGAGTAGTCGGAATGAAAAACTGTTTTTT. Translating gives CSAARGASSRNEKLFF. Drawing the rest from reference TRBV29-1 and TRBJ1-4, the complete variable domain is SAVISQKPSRDICQRGTSLTIQCQVDSQVTMMFWYRQQPGQSLTLIATANQGSEATYESGFVIDKFPISRPNLTFSTLTVSNMSPEDSSIYLCSAARGASSRNEKLFFGSGTQLSVL.

In the case of this clone: The sample contains more than one DNA sequence encoding this CDR3. The chain has TRBV28 and TRBJ2-3, with D unclear. Per the germline V gene, CDR1 is MDHEN and CDR2 is SYDVKM. The V and J ends lost 0 bases and 2 bases respectively, with 6 bases between them. CDR3 size: 14 residues. The CDR3 coding sequence is TGTGCCAGCAGTTTATGGTCCGTCACAGATACGCAGTATTTT. Residues: CASSLWSVTDTQYF.

The chain is built from TRBV4-1 and TRBJ2-5; D is uncertain. The CDR3 runs 13 residues. Germline V gene data show CDR1 as MGHRA and CDR2 as YSYEKL. Deletions cut 1 base from V and 5 bases from J, with 8 bases between. CDR3 coding DNA: TGCGCCAGCAGCCAAGTGATGGCGGAGACCCAGTACTTC. Protein: CASSQVMAETQYF.

This chain links TRBV5-4 with TRBJ2-7; D ambiguous. CDR3 length equals 13 residues. From germline, CDR1 is SGHNT and CDR2 YYREEE (reference sequence). V was shortened by 2 bases and J by 7 bases, with 13 bases between the two germline ends. The DNA of the CDR3 is TGTGCCAGCAGCTTAAGGCCGTCTTCGGAGCAGTACTTC. Translation: CASSLRPSSEQYF.

The chain joins TRBV29-1 to TRBJ2-1; the D call may be TRBD1 or TRBD2 (6 bases each). Germline V CDR1 and CDR2: SQVTM, ANQGSEA. The CDR3 sequence is 17 residues long. Between the trimmed V and J ends, which lost 0 bases and 0 bases, there was a span of 15 bases. The CDR3 region has the DNA TGCAGCGTTGAAGATCTGGCAGGGGACTCCTCCTACAATGAGCAGTTCTTC. Protein sequence: CSVEDLAGDSSYNEQFF.

J is TRBJ1-1 and V is TRBV7-9; the match to TRBD1 covers 12 bases. The germline V gene has CDR1 SEHNR and CDR2 FQNEAQ (reference sequence). V lost 5 bases to trimming and J lost 3 bases; unmatched junction nucleotides: 7. The CDR3 runs to 16 residues. The CDR3 DNA sequence: TGTGCCAGCAGCCGGGACAGGGGGCAAGGGGACACTGAAGCTTTCTTT. This sequence encodes CASSRDRGQGDTEAFF.

The chain combines TRBV2 with TRBJ2-3; no firm D call. The CDR3 has 15 residues. The V gene's germline CDR1 is SNHLY and CDR2 FYNNEI. The germline V and J ends were trimmed by 0 bases and 6 bases, with 13 bases remaining between them. CDR3 loop: CASSEAPLLADTQYF. CDR3 coding DNA: TGTGCCAGCAGTGAAGCACCCCTCCTCGCGGATACGCAGTATTTT.

J is TRBJ2-1 and V is TRBV6-6; 10 bases are a match to TRBD2. This CDR3 contains 16 residues. Germline V gives CDR1 MNHNY, CDR2 SVGAGI (reference sequence). The J segment lost 3 bases and the V segment lost 5 bases, leaving 7 bases of the junction unmatched. The CDR3 nucleotides read TGTGCCAGCAGTGGAGGTAGCGGGAGGCACTACAATGAGCAGTTCTTC. This sequence encodes CASSGGSGRHYNEQFF.

This rearrangement joins TRBV19 to TRBJ1-5; TRBD1 matches 7 bases. V was clipped by 6 bases and J by 6 bases; unmatched bases: 8. Germline CDR1 reads LNHDA; CDR2 reads SQIVND (reference sequence). The CDR3 has 14 amino acids. The CDR3 is CASRSTGVIQPQHF. DNA for the CDR3: TGTGCCAGTAGATCCACAGGGGTGATTCAGCCCCAGCATTTT.